The present T cell receptor (beta chain) was sequenced within a study of regulatory T cells in long-lasting Graves disease. General study points: Accuracy may have suffered from the small sample size. Persistent disease favored TRBV28, TRBJ1-2 and TRBJ2-5.

TCR beta libraries were built with iRepertoire HTBI primers and Arm-PCR of CDR3 regions. TCRdb re-called the multiplex PCR reads through MiXCR, storing one row per CDR3 protein. The sample has around 510,000 distinct CDR3 sequences, around 20% seen once; the top ten hold 7.8%. For this clonotype: Its matching antigen is unknown.

As to time point: persistent/refractory GD, antithyroid drugs over 5 years with positive TRAb. RNA from PBMCs was the source of the TCR library. The CDR3 contains 15 residues. Germline-derived CDR1 and CDR2 are MNHEY and SMNVEV (reference sequence). Trimming removed 5 bases from V and 0 bases from J, with 14 bases in between. The clonotype was recovered from a female donor with Graves disease. The sample consisted of peripheral blood mononuclear cells (PBMCs), taken when the disease was refractory, from a patient treated with antithyroid drugs. The chain is built from TRBV27 and TRBJ2-7; possibly TRBD1 or TRBD2 for D (5 bases each). CDR3 residues: CASSPTMGPSYEQYF. The CDR3, as DNA: TGTGCCAGCAGTCCCACTATGGGACCCTCCTACGAGCAGTACTTC.